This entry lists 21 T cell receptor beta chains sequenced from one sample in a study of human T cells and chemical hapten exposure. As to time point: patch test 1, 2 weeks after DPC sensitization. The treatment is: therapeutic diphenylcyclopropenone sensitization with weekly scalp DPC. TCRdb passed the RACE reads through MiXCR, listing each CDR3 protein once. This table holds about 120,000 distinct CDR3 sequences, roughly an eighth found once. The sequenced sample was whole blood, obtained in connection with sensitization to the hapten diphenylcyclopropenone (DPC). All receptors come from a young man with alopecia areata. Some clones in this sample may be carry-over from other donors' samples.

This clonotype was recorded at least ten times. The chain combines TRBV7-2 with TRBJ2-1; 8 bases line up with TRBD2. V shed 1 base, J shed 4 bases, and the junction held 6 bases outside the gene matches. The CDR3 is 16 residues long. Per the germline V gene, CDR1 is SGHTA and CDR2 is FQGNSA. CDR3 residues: CASSLDVSGTYNEQFF. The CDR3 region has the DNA TGTGCCAGCAGCTTAGACGTTAGCGGGACTTACAATGAGCAGTTCTTC.

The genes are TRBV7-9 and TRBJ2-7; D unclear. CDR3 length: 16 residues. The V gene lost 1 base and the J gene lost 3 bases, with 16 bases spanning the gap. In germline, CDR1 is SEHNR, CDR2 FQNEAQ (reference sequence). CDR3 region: CASSLGPGSAHYEQYF. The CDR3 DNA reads TGTGCCAGCAGCTTAGGCCCAGGATCGGCCCACTACGAGCAGTACTTC.

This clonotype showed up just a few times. The CDR3 loop reads CASSLNTGQRSSNTQYF. CDR3 DNA sequence: TGTGCCAGCAGCCTAAATACGGGACAGCGATCCTCAAATACGCAGTATTTT. This rearrangement joins TRBV6-2 or TRBV6-3 to TRBJ2-3, with 7 bases matching TRBD1. Germline trimming cut 6 bases from V and 7 bases from J; bases unmatched to any gene: 19. The CDR3 runs to 17 residues. Looked up from germline, CDR1 is MNHEY and CDR2 is SVGEGT.

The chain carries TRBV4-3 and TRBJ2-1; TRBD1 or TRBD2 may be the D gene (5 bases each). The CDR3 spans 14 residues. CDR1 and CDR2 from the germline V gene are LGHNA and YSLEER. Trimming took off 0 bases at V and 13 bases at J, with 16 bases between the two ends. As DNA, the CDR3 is TGCGCCAGCAGCCAAGATGGGCCTGGGGACCGTCAGTTCTTC. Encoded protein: CASSQDGPGDRQFF.

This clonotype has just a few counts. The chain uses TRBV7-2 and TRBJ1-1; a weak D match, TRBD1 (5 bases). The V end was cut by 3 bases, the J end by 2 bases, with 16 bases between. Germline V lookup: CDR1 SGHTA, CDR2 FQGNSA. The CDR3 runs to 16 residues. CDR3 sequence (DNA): TGTGCCAGCAGCTTTTTGGGGCGGGGCCCAAACACTGAAGCTTTCTTT. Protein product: CASSFLGRGPNTEAFF.

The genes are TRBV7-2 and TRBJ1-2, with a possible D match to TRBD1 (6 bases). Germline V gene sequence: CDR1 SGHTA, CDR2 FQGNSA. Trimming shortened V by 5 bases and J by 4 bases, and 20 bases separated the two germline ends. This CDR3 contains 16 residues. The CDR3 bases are TGTGCCAGCAGCCTATACCAGGGGAAGGGGGGCTATGGCTACACCTTC. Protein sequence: CASSLYQGKGGYGYTF.

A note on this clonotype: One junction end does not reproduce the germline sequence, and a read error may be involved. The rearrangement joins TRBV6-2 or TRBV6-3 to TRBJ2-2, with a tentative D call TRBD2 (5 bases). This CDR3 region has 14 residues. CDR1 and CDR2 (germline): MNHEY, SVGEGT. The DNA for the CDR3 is TGTGCCAGCAGTGTCGGGGAAATAACCGCGGAGCTGTTTTTT. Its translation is CASSVGEITAELFF.

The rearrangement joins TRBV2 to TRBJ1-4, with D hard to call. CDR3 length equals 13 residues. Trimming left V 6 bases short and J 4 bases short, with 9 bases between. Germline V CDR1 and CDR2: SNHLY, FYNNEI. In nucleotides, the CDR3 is TGTGCCAGCAGCGCTAACATTAATGAAAAACTGTTTTTT. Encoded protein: CASSANINEKLFF.

This CDR3 is CASAFGGQATKETQYF. The CDR3 DNA reads TGTGCCAGCGCCTTCGGGGGCCAAGCGACCAAAGAGACCCAGTACTTC. The chain couples TRBV7-9 to TRBJ2-5; tentatively, D is TRBD1 or TRBD2 (6 bases each). Deletions cut 8 bases from V and 3 bases from J, with 22 bases between. CDR3 length: 16 amino acids. Germline V gene data show CDR1 as SEHNR and CDR2 as FQNEAQ (reference sequence).

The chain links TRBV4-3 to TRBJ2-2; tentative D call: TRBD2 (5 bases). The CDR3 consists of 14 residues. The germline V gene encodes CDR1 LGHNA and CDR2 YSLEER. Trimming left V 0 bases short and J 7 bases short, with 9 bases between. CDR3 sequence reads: CASSQDRGFGELFF. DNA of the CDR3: TGCGCCAGCAGCCAAGATCGAGGGTTCGGGGAGCTGTTTTTT.

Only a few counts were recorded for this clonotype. The CDR3 DNA reads as TGTGCCAGCAGTTCCTTACTACTAGGGACAGGGTCCTATGGCTACACCTTC. It specifies CASSSLLLGTGSYGYTF. The V gene is TRBV27, the J gene TRBJ1-2, with TRBD1 identical over 9 bases. This CDR3 is 17 amino acids long. V lost 4 bases to trimming and J lost 4 bases; unmatched junction nucleotides: 13. CDR1 and CDR2 from the germline V gene are MNHEY and SMNVEV (reference sequence).

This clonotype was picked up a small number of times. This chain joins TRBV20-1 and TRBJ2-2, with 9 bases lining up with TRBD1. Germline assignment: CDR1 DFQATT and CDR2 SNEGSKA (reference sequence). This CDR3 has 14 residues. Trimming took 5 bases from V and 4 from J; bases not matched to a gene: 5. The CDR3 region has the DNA TGCAGTGCTTGGTCGACAGGGGGCACCGGGGAGCTGTTTTTT. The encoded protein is CSAWSTGGTGELFF.

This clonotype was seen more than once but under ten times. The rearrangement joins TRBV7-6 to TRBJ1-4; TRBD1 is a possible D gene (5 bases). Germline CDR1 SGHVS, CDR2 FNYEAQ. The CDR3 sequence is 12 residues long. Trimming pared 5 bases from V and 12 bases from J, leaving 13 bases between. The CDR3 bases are TGTGCCAGCAGCGAATCACAGGACGAACTGTTTTTT. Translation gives CASSESQDELFF.

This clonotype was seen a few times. CDR3 residues: CASSSTTGGGGDTQYF. The CDR3 DNA is TGTGCCAGCAGCTCCACGACAGGGGGCGGAGGAGATACGCAGTATTTT. The chain employs TRBV7-9 and TRBJ2-3, with TRBD1 matching over 10 bases. Germline V gene sequence: CDR1 SEHNR, CDR2 FQNEAQ (reference sequence). Trimming removed 4 bases from V and 5 bases from J; junction bases left unmatched: 9. The CDR3 is made up of 16 amino acids.

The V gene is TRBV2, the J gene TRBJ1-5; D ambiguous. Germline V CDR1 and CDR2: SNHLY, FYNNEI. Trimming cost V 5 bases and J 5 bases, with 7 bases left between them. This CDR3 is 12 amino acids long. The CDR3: CASSPSYQPQHF. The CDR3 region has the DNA TGTGCCAGCAGTCCCTCGTATCAGCCCCAGCATTTT.

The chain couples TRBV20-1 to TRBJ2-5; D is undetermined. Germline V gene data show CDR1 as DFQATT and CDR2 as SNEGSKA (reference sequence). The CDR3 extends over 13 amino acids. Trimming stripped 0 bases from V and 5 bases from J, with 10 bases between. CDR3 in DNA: TGCAGTGCTAGAGAGACCGCTAGGGAGACCCAGTACTTC. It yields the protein CSARETARETQYF.

CDR3: CASTWRWGSRKELFF. The CDR3 bases are TGTGCCAGCACCTGGAGGTGGGGGAGCCGCAAAGAACTGTTTTTT. The chain carries TRBV12-3 or TRBV12-4 and TRBJ1-4; possible D gene TRBD1, 5 bases. V shed 7 bases and J shed 12 bases, with 24 bases lying between them. The CDR3 has 15 amino acids.

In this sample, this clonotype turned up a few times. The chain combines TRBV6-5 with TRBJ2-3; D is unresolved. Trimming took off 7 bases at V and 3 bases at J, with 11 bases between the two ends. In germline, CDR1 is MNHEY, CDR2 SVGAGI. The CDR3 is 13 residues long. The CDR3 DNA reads TGTGCCAGCACCCCTCTCCAGACAGATACGCAGTATTTT. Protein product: CASTPLQTDTQYF.

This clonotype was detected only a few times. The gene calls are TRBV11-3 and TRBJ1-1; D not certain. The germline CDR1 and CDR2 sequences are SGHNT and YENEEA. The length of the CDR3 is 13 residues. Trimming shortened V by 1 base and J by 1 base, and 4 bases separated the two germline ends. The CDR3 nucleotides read TGTGCCAGCAGCTTAGCCTGGAACACTGAAGCTTTCTTT. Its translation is CASSLAWNTEAFF.

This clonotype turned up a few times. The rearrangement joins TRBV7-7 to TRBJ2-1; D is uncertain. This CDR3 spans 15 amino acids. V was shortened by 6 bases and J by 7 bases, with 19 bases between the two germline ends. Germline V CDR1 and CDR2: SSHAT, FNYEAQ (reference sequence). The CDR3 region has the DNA TGTGCCAGCAGTATCGGGCTATTGATGTGGAATGAGCAGTTCTTC. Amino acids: CASSIGLLMWNEQFF.

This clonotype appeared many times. As DNA, the CDR3 is TGCGCCAGCAGCCAAGCGGAGGGTAGCAACACTGAAGCTTTCTTT. Amino acids: CASSQAEGSNTEAFF. The chain is built from TRBV4-1 and TRBJ1-1, with D unresolved. Germline V lookup: CDR1 MGHRA, CDR2 YSYEKL. The CDR3 is made up of 15 amino acids. Between the trimmed V and J ends, which lost 1 base and 2 bases, there was a span of 11 bases.